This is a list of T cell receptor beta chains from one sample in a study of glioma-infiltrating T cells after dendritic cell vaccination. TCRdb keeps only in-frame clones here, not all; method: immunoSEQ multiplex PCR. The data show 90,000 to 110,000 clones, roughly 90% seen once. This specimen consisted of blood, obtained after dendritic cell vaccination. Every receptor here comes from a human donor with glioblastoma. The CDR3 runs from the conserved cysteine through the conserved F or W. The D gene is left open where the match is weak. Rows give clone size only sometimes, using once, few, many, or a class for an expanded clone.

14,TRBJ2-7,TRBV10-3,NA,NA,TGTGCCATCAGTGAGTCTGAGGTCTCCTCCGGGCAGTACTTC,CAISESEVSSGQYF
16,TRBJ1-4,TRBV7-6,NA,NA,TGTGCCAGCAGCTTAGCGCGAGCGGGCCAAAATGAAAAACTGTTTTTT,CASSLARAGQNEKLFF
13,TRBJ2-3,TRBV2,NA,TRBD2,TGTGCCAGCAGGGAAACTAGCGGGGGCGGGCAGTATTTT,CASRETSGGGQYF
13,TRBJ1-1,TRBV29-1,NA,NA,TGCAGCGTCGCAGGGTCGGAGAACACTGAAGCTTTCTTT,CSVAGSENTEAFF
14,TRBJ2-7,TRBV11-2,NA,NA,TGTGCCAGCAGCTTAAACGGCGGATACTACGAGCAGTACTTC,CASSLNGGYYEQYF
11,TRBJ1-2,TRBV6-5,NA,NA,TGTGCCAGCTCAGGGGATTATGGCTACACCTTC,CASSGDYGYTF
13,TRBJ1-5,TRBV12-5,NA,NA,TGTGCTAGTGGTTTGGCCAGAAATCAGCCCCAGCATTTT,CASGLARNQPQHF
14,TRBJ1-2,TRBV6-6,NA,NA,TGTGCCAGCAGTTACCTGGGGGCTGTAAGGGGCTACACCTTC,CASSYLGAVRGYTF
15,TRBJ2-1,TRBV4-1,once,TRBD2,TGCGCCAGCAGCCAAGATCAGACTAGCGGGGGGGAGCAGTTCTTC,CASSQDQTSGGEQFF
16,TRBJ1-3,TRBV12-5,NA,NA,TGTGCTAGTGGTCCCGGAGGGTTGCTCTCTGGAAACACCATATATTTT,CASGPGGLLSGNTIYF
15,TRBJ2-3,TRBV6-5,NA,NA,TGTGCCAGCAGCCCGGGGTGGCGTCGGTCTGATACGCAGTATTTT,CASSPGWRRSDTQYF
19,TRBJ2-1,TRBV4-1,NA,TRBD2,TGCGCCAGCAGCCAAGGTCATAGCGGGGGGCCCAGCTCCTACAATGAGCAGTTCTTC,CASSQGHSGGPSSYNEQFF
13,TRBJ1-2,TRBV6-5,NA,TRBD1,TGTGCCAGCAGTAGGGACAGACACTATGGCTACACCTTC,CASSRDRHYGYTF
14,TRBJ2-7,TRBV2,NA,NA,TGTGCCAGCAGCGGCGGGACAGCTACCTACGAGCAGTACTTC,CASSGGTATYEQYF
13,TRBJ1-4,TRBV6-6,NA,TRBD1,TGTGCCAGCAGTGACAGGGGAGGCGAAAAACTGTTTTTT,CASSDRGGEKLFF
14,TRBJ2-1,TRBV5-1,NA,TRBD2,TGCGCCAGCTCTGCTAGCGGGGGGGACAATGAGCAGTTCTTC,CASSASGGDNEQFF
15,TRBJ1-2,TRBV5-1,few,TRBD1,TGCGCCAGCAGCTTGGGCGGACAGGGAGGATTTGGCTACACCTTC,CASSLGGQGGFGYTF
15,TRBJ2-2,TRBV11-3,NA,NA,TGTGCCAGCAGCCGTTCCGGGTTGAACACCGGGGAGCTGTTTTTT,CASSRSGLNTGELFF
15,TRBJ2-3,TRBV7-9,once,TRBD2,TGTGCCAGCAGCTTATCGTCCGGGGGGGCATATACGCAGTATTTT,CASSLSSGGAYTQYF
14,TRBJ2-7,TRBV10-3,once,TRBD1,TGTGCCATCAGTGTGGGACAGGGGGCTTACGAGCAGTACTTC,CAISVGQGAYEQYF
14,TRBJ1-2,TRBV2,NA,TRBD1,TGTGCCAGCAGTGGGACAGGGGAGGGGTATGGCTACACCTTC,CASSGTGEGYGYTF
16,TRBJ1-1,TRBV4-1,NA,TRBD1,TGCGCCAGCAGCCCCCGACAGGGGGCGCAGAACACTGAAGCTTTCTTT,CASSPRQGAQNTEAFF
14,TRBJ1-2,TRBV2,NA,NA,TGTGCCAGCAGGGGGACACCGGACGGCTATGGCTACACCTTC,CASRGTPDGYGYTF
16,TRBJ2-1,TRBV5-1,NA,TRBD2,TGCGCCAGCAGCGCTGAATGGACTAGCGGAAGCAATGAGCAGTTCTTC,CASSAEWTSGSNEQFF
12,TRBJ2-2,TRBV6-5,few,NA,TGTGCCAGCAGGAGGAACACCGGGGAGCTGTTTTTT,CASRRNTGELFF
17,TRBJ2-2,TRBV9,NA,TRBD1,TGTGCCAGCAGCGTAGGGGACAGGGGGCGGGACACCGGGGAGCTGTTTTTT,CASSVGDRGRDTGELFF
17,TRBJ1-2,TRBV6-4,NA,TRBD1,TGTGCCAGCAGTGACACGAACCAGGGGGTATTTAACTATGGCTACACCTTC,CASSDTNQGVFNYGYTF
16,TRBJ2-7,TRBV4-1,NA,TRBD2,TGCGCCAGCAGCCAAGAGTCGGGACTAGTAAACTACGAGCAGTACTTC,CASSQESGLVNYEQYF
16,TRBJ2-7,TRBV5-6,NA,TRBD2,TGTGCCAGCAGCTTGGACGGGGCGGGAGGAGGCCACGAGCAGTACTTC,CASSLDGAGGGHEQYF
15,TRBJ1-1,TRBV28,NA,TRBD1,TGTGCCGTCGTAGCCCCGACAGGGGGTCGGACTGAAGCTTTCTTT,CAVVAPTGGRTEAFF
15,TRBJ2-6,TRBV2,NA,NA,TGTGCCAGCCGAAAAGGGAGCTCTGGGGCCAACGTCCTGACTTTC,CASRKGSSGANVLTF
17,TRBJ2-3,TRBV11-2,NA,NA,TGTGCCAGCAGCTTAGTATTGGACAGTTATTTCACAGATACGCAGTATTTT,CASSLVLDSYFTDTQYF
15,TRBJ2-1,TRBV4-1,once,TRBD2,TGCGCCAGCAGCCAAACTAGCGGAAGCTACAATGAGCAGTTCTTC,CASSQTSGSYNEQFF
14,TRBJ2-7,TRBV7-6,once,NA,TGTGCCAGCAGCTCCCCAGGGGATGGGGCCGAGCAGTACTTC,CASSSPGDGAEQYF
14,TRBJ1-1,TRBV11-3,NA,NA,TGTGCCAGCAGCTTACGGGGGGCAGGGACTGAAGCTTTCTTT,CASSLRGAGTEAFF
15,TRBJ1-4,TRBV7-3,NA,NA,TGTGCCAGCAGCCCCCAGTGTGTTACTAATGAAAAACTGTTTTTT,CASSPQCVTNEKLFF
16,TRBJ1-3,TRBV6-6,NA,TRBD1,TGTGCCAGCAGGGGCGGGACAGCCAGCTCTGGAAACACCATATATTTT,CASRGGTASSGNTIYF
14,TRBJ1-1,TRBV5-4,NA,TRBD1,TGTGCCAGCAGCTGGGACAGAGAGAACACTGAAGCTTTCTTT,CASSWDRENTEAFF
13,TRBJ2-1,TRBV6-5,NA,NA,TGTGCCAGCAGCCTGAGTTCGGGCAATGAGCAGTTCTTC,CASSLSSGNEQFF
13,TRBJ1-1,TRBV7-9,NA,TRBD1,TGTGCCAGCAGCCCCGGACAGGGAACTGAAGCTTTCTTT,CASSPGQGTEAFF
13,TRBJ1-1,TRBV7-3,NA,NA,TGTGCCAGCAGCTTAACGGTAGAGACTGAAGCTTTCTTT,CASSLTVETEAFF